This T cell receptor (beta chain) was recorded in a study of shared clonotypes between healthy human individuals. The DNA input per sorted-subset replicate PCR was approximately 210 ng, corresponding to around 30,000 T cell genomes. The repertoire was sequenced with immunoSEQ multiplex PCR; TCRdb's copy has only in-frame clones and lacks some. The sample carries 1.4 million to 1.5 million clones, 95% to 97% recorded once. General study results and limits: How much donors shared clonotypes was expected to be affected by sequencing depth.

The V segment lost 5 bases and the J segment 2 bases; nucleotides outside the gene matches: 4. The CDR3 consists of 14 residues. The germline V gene encodes CDR1 SSHAT and CDR2 FNYEAQ (reference sequence). Regarding this clone: Its antigen remains unknown.

The sample consisted of naive CD4+ T cells sorted from blood. Subset specified: CD45RA+ positively selected. The chain carries TRBV7-7 and TRBJ2-3; 7 bases match TRBD2. The TCR sequence derives from a young man in good health. The CDR3 is CASSRGSFTDTQYF. In nucleotides, the CDR3 is TGTGCCAGCAGCCGCGGGAGTTTCACAGATACGCAGTATTTT.